This T cell receptor beta chain is from a study of molecular identifiers for immune sequencing clone quantification. Notes on the study in general: Clones exceeding 20 RNA copies carried over 97% of effector molecules but under 1% of naive-cell molecules. Among 930,000 or so naive cells, as was reported, spiked Jurkat TCR RNA from one cell was detectable.

Concerning this clonotype: Its antigen is currently unknown.

V shed 0 bases and J 0 bases; nucleotides not matched to a gene: 12. CDR1 and CDR2 (germline): LGHNA, YSLEER. The CDR3 totals 20 residues. Naive CD8 T cells were FACS-sorted by CD8+CD4-CCR7+CD45RA+ markers. TCRdb used MiXCR to reprocess the PCR reads, holding one entry per CDR3 protein. The data show nearly 650,000 distinct CDR3 sequences, about 25% seen once. The TCR was taken from a human donor in good health. Some libraries in this study had Jurkat cell RNA spiked in. The material sequenced was naive CD8+ T cells from blood, with Jurkat cell RNA spiked in. This sample's subset: FACS-sorted CD8+CD4-CCR7+CD45RA+ naive T cells. V and J are TRBV4-3 and TRBJ2-1; 9 positions agree with TRBD2. CDR3 loop: CASSQDFWREGLSSYNEQFF. The CDR3 coding sequence is TGCGCCAGCAGCCAAGACTTCTGGCGGGAGGGCCTGAGCTCCTACAATGAGCAGTTCTTC.